Sequencing of this T cell receptor (beta chain) was carried out in a study of T cells in Graves' hyperthyroidism and ophthalmopathy. Amplification of TCR beta CDR3 regions was performed using RNA transcripts as template. The HTBI primer set was used in a first-round RT-PCR of the TCR CDR3. A single record per CDR3 protein comes from TCRdb applying MiXCR to the multiplex PCR reads. The sample yields approximately 640,000 distinct CDR3 sequences, 40% to 55% seen once. General study points: Model output signaled ophthalmopathy a median roughly six months ahead of onset. Researchers found most expanded thyroid clonotypes above 0.001 in blood as well.

The CDR3 covers 13 residues. Germline CDR1 reads SGHRS; CDR2 reads YFSETQ. Deletions cut 3 bases from V and 8 bases from J, with 11 bases between. On this clonotype: Antigen unknown. A much larger clone lies a single base off, so this may be a read error.

The sample taken for sequencing was peripheral blood or thyroid tissue (not recorded which). This clonotype originated in an adult man with Graves' disease, either hyperthyroidism or ophthalmopathy (not recorded which). The chain couples TRBV5-1 to TRBJ1-4; a weak D match, TRBD1 (6 bases). The CDR3 loop is CASSWTVEEKLFF. CDR3 in DNA: TGCGCCAGCAGCTGGACAGTGGAGGAAAAACTGTTTTTT.